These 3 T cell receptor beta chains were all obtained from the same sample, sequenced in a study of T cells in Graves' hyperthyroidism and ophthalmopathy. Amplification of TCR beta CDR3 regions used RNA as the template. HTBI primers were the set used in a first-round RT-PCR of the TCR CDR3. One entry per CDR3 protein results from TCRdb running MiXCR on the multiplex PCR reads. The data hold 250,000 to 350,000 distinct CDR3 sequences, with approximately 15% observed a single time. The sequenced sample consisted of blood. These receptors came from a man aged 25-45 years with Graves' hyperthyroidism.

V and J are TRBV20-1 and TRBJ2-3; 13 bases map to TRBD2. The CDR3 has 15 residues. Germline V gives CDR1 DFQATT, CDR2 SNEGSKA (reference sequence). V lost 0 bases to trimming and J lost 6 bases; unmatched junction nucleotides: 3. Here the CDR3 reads CSARDRLAGGDTQYF. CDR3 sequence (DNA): TGCAGTGCTAGAGATCGACTAGCGGGAGGTGATACGCAGTATTTT.

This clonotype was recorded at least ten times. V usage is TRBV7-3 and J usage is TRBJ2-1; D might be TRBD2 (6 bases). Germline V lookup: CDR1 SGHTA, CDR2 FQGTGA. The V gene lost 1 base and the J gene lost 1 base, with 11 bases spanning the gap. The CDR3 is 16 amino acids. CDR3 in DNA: TGTGCCAGCAGCTTAATCCCGGGACTGTCCTACAATGAGCAGTTCTTC. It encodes CASSLIPGLSYNEQFF.

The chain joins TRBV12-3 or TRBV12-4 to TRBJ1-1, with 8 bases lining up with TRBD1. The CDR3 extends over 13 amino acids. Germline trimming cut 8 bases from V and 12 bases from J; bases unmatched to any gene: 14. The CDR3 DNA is TGTGCCAGCTATCAGGGGGCTGGGACCGGGACTTTCTTT. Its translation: CASYQGAGTGTFF.